Each of the 27 T cell receptor beta chains below was sequenced from the same sample in a study of blood T cells in healthy people across ages. A sample-barcoded 5' primer and a J-beta primer mix were used in a second PCR of roughly 7 to 11 cycles. TCRdb re-called the 5' RACE reads with MiXCR, one entry per CDR3 protein. The sample yields hundreds of thousands of distinct CDR3 sequences, less than 40% seen once. The sample taken for sequencing was blood. Receptors originate from a woman older than 75 in good health.

As concerns this clonotype: This could be a read error, since a much larger clone is one nucleotide away. The chain has TRBV2 and TRBJ2-1; perhaps D is TRBD1 or TRBD2 (6 bases each). Germline assignment: CDR1 SNHLY and CDR2 FYNNEI. The CDR3 covers 14 residues. Trimming left V 8 bases short and J 4 bases short, with 15 bases between. CDR3 nucleotides: TGTGCCAGCGACTCGGGGGCCAGTTACAATGAGCAGTTCTTC. Encoded protein: CASDSGASYNEQFF.

The V call is TRBV7-3, the J call TRBJ2-2, with D perhaps TRBD1 (6 bases). Germline V CDR1 and CDR2: SGHTA, FQGTGA. The CDR3 contains 14 residues. The germline V and J ends were trimmed by 5 bases and 5 bases, with 12 bases remaining between them. In nucleotides, the CDR3 is TGTGCCAGCAGCAAGGACACAGGGACCGGGGAGCTGTTTTTT. Encoded protein: CASSKDTGTGELFF. Looking up the rest from reference TRBV7-3 and TRBJ2-2 gives the full variable domain: GAGVSQTPSNKVTEKGKYVELRCDPISGHTALYWYRQSLGQGPEFLIYFQGTGAADDSGLPNDRFFAVRPEGSVSTLKIQRTERGDSAVYLCASSKDTGTGELFFGEGSRLTVL.

This clonotype was counted only a few times. The chain has TRBV7-9 and TRBJ1-1, with TRBD1 identical over 8 bases. J was trimmed by 3 bases and V by 2 bases; bases with no gene match: 8. The CDR3 totals 16 residues. Germline CDR1 SEHNR, CDR2 FQNEAQ (reference sequence). The CDR3 nucleotides are TGTGCCAGCAGCTTAAGGTCAGGGGGCCGCCACACTGAAGCTTTCTTT. It is translated as CASSLRSGGRHTEAFF.

Regarding this clonotype: This sequence may be a read error, since a much larger clone differs from it by one base. This chain links TRBV20-1 with TRBJ2-3; the D is unclear. CDR3 length: 14 amino acids. The germline V gene encodes CDR1 DFQATT and CDR2 SNEGSKA (reference sequence). Here the CDR3 DNA reads TGCAGTGCTAGAGAGGGAAAGGGTTTCGATACGCGGTATTTT. Protein product: CSAREGKGFDTRYF.

Worth noting for this clonotype: This may stem from a read error, because a much larger clone lies one nucleotide away. The rearrangement links TRBV12-3 or TRBV12-4 to TRBJ2-3, with TRBD2 as a possible D gene (5 bases). This CDR3 spans 15 amino acids. The CDR3 loop reads CASSLGGWNTDAQYF. CDR3 in DNA: TGTGCCAGCAGTTTGGGCGGGTGGAACACAGATGCGCAGTATTTT.

This clonotype occurred a few times. A much larger clone lies one base from this, so it may be a read error. The rearrangement uses TRBV5-6 and TRBJ2-1, with 10 positions matching TRBD1. The CDR3 totals 13 residues. J was trimmed by 12 bases and V by 4 bases; bases with no gene match: 7. The germline V gene encodes CDR1 SGHDT and CDR2 YYEEEE. The CDR3 DNA is TGTGCCAGCAGCATGGGACAGGGGAGTGGGCAGTTCTTC. It codes for CASSMGQGSGQFF.

This clonotype was found many times. J is TRBJ2-7 and V is TRBV5-1; 12 bases fit TRBD1. The CDR3 length is 14 residues. Trimming cost V 5 bases and J 3 bases; bases outside gene matches: 3. CDR1 is SGHRS, CDR2 YFSETQ, per germline. CDR3 in DNA: TGCGCCAGCAGGGGGACAGGGGGCGACTACGAGCAGTACTTC. This codes for CASRGTGGDYEQYF.

A note on this clonotype: A read error may be the cause here, since a much bigger clone is one base away. The chain links TRBV3-1 to TRBJ1-2; the D is unclear. The CDR3 runs 15 residues. Germline lookup yields CDR1 LGHDT and CDR2 YNNKEL (reference sequence). CDR3: CASGQERTANYGYTF. The CDR3 DNA follows: TGTGCCAGCGGCCAAGAGCGCACAGCGAACTATGGCTACACCTTC.

This clonotype was recorded at least ten times. This chain connects TRBV7-6 to TRBJ1-5; 8 bases are shared with TRBD1. V lost 2 bases and J lost 5; bases outside the gene matches: 5. CDR1 and CDR2 (germline): SGHVS, FNYEAQ. The length of the CDR3 is 15 residues. For the CDR3, the DNA is TGTGCCAGCAGCTTAAGGACAGGGATGGATCAGCCCCAGCATTTT. It is translated as CASSLRTGMDQPQHF.

This clonotype was observed at least ten times. V usage is TRBV7-2 and J usage is TRBJ2-3; a weak D match, TRBD1 (6 bases). This CDR3 has 14 residues. Per germline, CDR1 SGHTA and CDR2 FQGNSA. Trimming left V 2 bases short and J 7 bases short, with 13 bases between. CDR3 residues: CASSLRQGMNTQYF. CDR3 nucleotide sequence: TGTGCCAGCAGCTTAAGGCAGGGGATGAATACGCAGTATTTT.

Many counts were recorded for this clonotype. This chain connects TRBV4-3 to TRBJ1-1, with D tentatively TRBD1 (5 bases). Trimming cost V 1 base and J 1 base, with 10 bases left between them. The germline gives CDR1 LGHNA, CDR2 YSLEER. The CDR3 is 15 amino acids. The CDR3 protein is CASSQVPGGNTEAFF. The CDR3 region has the DNA TGCGCCAGCAGCCAAGTACCGGGGGGGAACACTGAAGCTTTCTTT.

Regarding this clonotype: A read error may be the cause here, since a much bigger clone is one base away. The rearrangement joins TRBV20-1 to TRBJ2-7, with 11 nucleotides matching TRBD2. In germline, CDR1 is DFQATT, CDR2 SNEGSKA (reference sequence). The CDR3 runs to 12 residues. The CDR3 loop reads CRALLAGGEQYF. The CDR3 DNA reads TGCAGGGCCCTTCTAGCGGGGGGCGAGCAGTACTTC.

As concerns this clonotype: A read error is likely, as this CDR3 ends without the conserved phenylalanine or tryptophan. No DNA is shown, since the ends of the CDR3 on it are uncertain; the CDR3 is the one TCRdb lists. The V gene is TRBV10-3, the J gene TRBJ1-2; TRBD1, the table's D call, lacks a check against the DNA. The germline CDR1 and CDR2 sequences are ENHRY and SYGVKD. Inclusive of both ends, the CDR3 amounts to 15 amino acids. This CDR3 is CAIREDRGFSYGCTV.

A few counts support this clonotype. The chain employs TRBV10-3 and TRBJ2-4; 13 positions agree with TRBD2. The end of the DNA fits TRBJ2-7 better, so the J call may be wrong. CDR1 is ENHRY, CDR2 SYGVKD, per germline. This CDR3 region has 15 residues. CDR3 loop: CAVGGGLAGEYEQYF. In DNA, the CDR3 is TGTGCCGTTGGAGGTGGACTAGCGGGAGAATACGAGCAGTACTTC.

About this clonotype itself: A single base separates this from a much larger clone, so it may be a read error. CDR3 residues: CASSTDRGPSNEQYF. In DNA, the CDR3 is TGTGCCAGCAGCACAGACAGGGGGCCCTCCAATGAGCAGTACTTC. The gene calls are TRBV7-8 and TRBJ2-7; TRBD1 matches 10 bases. This CDR3 is 15 amino acids long. Germline-derived CDR1 and CDR2 are SGHVS and FQNEAQ. Germline trimming cut 5 bases from V and 7 bases from J; bases unmatched to any gene: 11.

The genes are TRBV6-5 and TRBJ1-6, with D unclear. V was trimmed by 0 bases and J by 7 bases, leaving 19 bases between them. The CDR3 is 18 residues long. Germline loops: CDR1 MNHEY, CDR2 SVGAGI. CDR3 protein: CASSYSTERTRVNSPLHF. The CDR3 DNA reads as TGTGCCAGCAGTTACTCGACGGAGAGAACAAGGGTGAATTCACCCCTCCACTTT.

CDR3 sequence: CASSFSVGETQYF. For the CDR3, the DNA is TGTGCCAGCAGTTTTTCGGTTGGAGAGACCCAGTACTTC. V is TRBV11-3 and J is TRBJ2-7; unclear D gene. The tail of the sequence fits TRBJ2-5 better, so the J call may be wrong. The CDR3 is 13 amino acids. Per germline, CDR1 SGHNT and CDR2 YENEEA.

The CDR3 bases are TGCGCCAGCAGCCCCGGGGGATCTTCGAATCAAGAGACCCAGTACTTC. This translates into CASSPGGSSNQETQYF. The chain has TRBV5-1 and TRBJ2-5; D perhaps matches TRBD2 (6 bases). The CDR3 runs 16 residues. V was cut by 4 bases and J by 2 bases, with 18 bases left in between. Germline CDR1 is SGHRS and CDR2 is YFSETQ.

V gene TRBV10-3 combines with J gene TRBJ2-1; 9 bases agree with TRBD1. The CDR3 spans 15 residues. The J segment lost 4 bases and the V segment lost 6 bases, leaving 7 bases of the junction unmatched. Germline V CDR1 and CDR2: ENHRY, SYGVKD. CDR3 sequence reads: CAISIGTGPYNEQFF. CDR3 sequence (DNA): TGTGCCATCAGCATCGGGACAGGGCCATACAATGAGCAGTTCTTC.

This clonotype was seen more than once but under ten times. With a much larger clone just one base away, this may be a read error. The chain recombines TRBV7-2 with TRBJ2-1; D may be TRBD1 or TRBD2 (6 bases each). The J call could be wrong; TRBJ2-7 is a better fit for the DNA end. The CDR3 has 16 residues. Germline CDR1 SGHTA, CDR2 FQGNSA. The CDR3 bases are TGTGCCAGCAGCTTACGCTCGCGGGACAACCACAATGAGCAGTACTTC. Protein product: CASSLRSRDNHNEQYF.

Ten or more counts support this clonotype. The chain carries TRBV7-2 and TRBJ2-1, with 10 nucleotides matching TRBD2. The CDR3 extends over 15 amino acids. The V segment lost 5 bases and the J segment 7 bases; nucleotides outside the gene matches: 8. Per the germline V gene, CDR1 is SGHTA and CDR2 is FQGNSA. CDR3 nucleotide sequence: TGTGCCAGCAGCGCCGAGCGGGGGGGCCTAAATGAGCAGTTCTTC. This translates into CASSAERGGLNEQFF.

The sample holds many counts of this clonotype. This chain uses TRBV20-1 with TRBJ1-2; perhaps TRBD1 as D (5 bases). Germline loops: CDR1 DFQATT, CDR2 SNEGSKA (reference sequence). The CDR3 consists of 11 residues. The CDR3 region is CSPGREVLYTF. DNA of the CDR3: TGCTCTCCTGGCAGGGAGGTACTGTACACCTTC.

This clonotype was seen repeatedly, ten times or more. The chain uses TRBV19 and TRBJ2-4; no definite D call. The CDR3 has 14 amino acids. CDR1 and CDR2 (germline): LNHDA, SQIVND (reference sequence). V lost 5 bases, J lost 0 bases, and 8 bases lay in between. CDR3 DNA sequence: TGTGCCAGTAGTCTGGCAGCAGCCAAAAACATTCAGTACTTC. This sequence encodes CASSLAAAKNIQYF.

A word on this clonotype: A much larger clone lies one base from this, so it may be a read error. The CDR3 sequence: CSALPGAGRVANYGYTF. For the CDR3, the DNA is TGCAGTGCTCTCCCCGGGGCAGGGAGGGTTGCTAACTATGGCTACACCTTC. The genes are TRBV20-1 and TRBJ1-2; D may be TRBD1 (5 bases). Germline CDR1 DFQATT, CDR2 SNEGSKA (reference sequence). V was cut by 5 bases and J by 0 bases, with 22 bases left in between. The CDR3 sequence is 17 residues long.

This clonotype was counted at least ten times. V usage is TRBV12-3 or TRBV12-4 and J usage is TRBJ1-2, with D possibly matching TRBD1 (5 bases). The CDR3 contains 12 residues. The V end lost 3 bases, the J end lost 5 bases, and 7 bases lay between the germline ends. Written as DNA, the CDR3 is TGTGCCAGCAGTTTCAGGGAATATGGCTACACCTTC. Translating it yields CASSFREYGYTF.

This clonotype was observed many times. The gene calls are TRBV9 and TRBJ2-1, with a possible D match to TRBD2 (5 bases). CDR3 size: 17 residues. Germline V CDR1 and CDR2: SGDLS, YYNGEE. Deletions cut 0 bases from V and 2 bases from J, with 15 bases between. CDR3 bases: TGTGCCAGCAGCGTAGAGATAGGACTCCCCCCCTACAATGAGCAGTTCTTC. Amino acids: CASSVEIGLPPYNEQFF.

The chain combines TRBV20-1 with TRBJ1-2, with 7 bases matching TRBD1. CDR3 length equals 16 residues. The germline gives CDR1 DFQATT, CDR2 SNEGSKA (reference sequence). Trimming removed 6 bases from V and 3 bases from J; junction bases left unmatched: 16. The CDR3 here is CSATPETGNLDYGYTF. In nucleotides, the CDR3 is TGCAGTGCAACCCCAGAGACAGGGAATTTGGACTATGGCTACACCTTC.